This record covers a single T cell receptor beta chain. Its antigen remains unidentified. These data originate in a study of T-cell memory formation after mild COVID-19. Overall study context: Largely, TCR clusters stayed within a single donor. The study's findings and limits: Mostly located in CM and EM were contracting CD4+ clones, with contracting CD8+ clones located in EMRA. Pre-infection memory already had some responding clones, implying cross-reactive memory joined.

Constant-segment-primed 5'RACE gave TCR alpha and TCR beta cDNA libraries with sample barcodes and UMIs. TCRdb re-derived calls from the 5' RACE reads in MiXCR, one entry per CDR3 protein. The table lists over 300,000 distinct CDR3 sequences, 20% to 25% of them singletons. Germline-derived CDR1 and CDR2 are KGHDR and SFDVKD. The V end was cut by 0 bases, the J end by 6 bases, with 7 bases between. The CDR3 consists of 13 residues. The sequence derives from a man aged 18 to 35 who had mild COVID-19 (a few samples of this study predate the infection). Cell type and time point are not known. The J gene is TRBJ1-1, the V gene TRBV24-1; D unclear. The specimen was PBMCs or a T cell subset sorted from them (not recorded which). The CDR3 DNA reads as TGTGCCACCAGTGATTTGAACGGGCCTGAAGCTTTCTTT. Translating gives CATSDLNGPEAFF.